The clone carrying this TCR beta chain was picked up a small number of times. Its antigen is unidentified. This CDR3 region has 16 residues. V trimming: 0 bases; J trimming: 4 bases; junction bases outside the gene matches: 6. Per the germline V gene, CDR1 is PRHDT and CDR2 is FYEKMQ (reference sequence). Isolated RNA was reverse transcribed in full, so expressed TCRB transcripts were sequenced. Assay used: immunoSEQ multiplex PCR; TCRdb lists only in-frame clones, some missing. The table has fewer than 300,000 clones, approximately 11% seen once. The data were taken from a study of beta chain features in type 1 diabetes. Study observations and caveats: Shorter TCRB CDR3s, moderately but significantly so, marked every one of the four CD4+ subsets in Type 1 diabetes patients. PCR might preferentially amplify shorter templates, equally in patients and controls.

CD45RO/CCR7/CD25/CD127/CD95/CD27 staining was used to isolate CD4+ naive, central memory, regulatory and stem cell-like memory cells by sorting. Material for sequencing was naive CD4+ T cells from blood. The TCR sequence derives from a man aged 25-45 years with type 1 diabetes. The chain links TRBV13 to TRBJ2-5, with 9 positions matching TRBD1. CDR3 in DNA: TGTGCCAGCAGCTTAGGGGTGACAGGGGGTCCAGAGACCCAGTACTTC. Encoded protein: CASSLGVTGGPETQYF. The complete variable domain, with remaining parts taken from reference TRBV13 and TRBJ2-5, reads AAGVIQSPRHLIKEKRETATLKCYPIPRHDTVYWYQQGPGQDPQFLISFYEKMQSDKGSIPDRFSAQQFSDYHSELNMSSLELGDSALYFCASSLGVTGGPETQYFGPGTRLLVL.